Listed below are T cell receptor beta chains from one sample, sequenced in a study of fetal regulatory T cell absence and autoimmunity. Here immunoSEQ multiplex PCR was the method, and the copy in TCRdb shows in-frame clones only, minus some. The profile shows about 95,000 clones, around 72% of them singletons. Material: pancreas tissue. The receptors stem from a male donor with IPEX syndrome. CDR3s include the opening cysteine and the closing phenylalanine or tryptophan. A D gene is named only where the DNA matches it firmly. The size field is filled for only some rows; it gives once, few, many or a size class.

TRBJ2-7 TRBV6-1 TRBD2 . TGTGCCAGCAGTGAGGTAGTAGCGGGAGGGTTGCGGGATTACGAGCAGTACTTC CASSEVVAGGLRDYEQYF
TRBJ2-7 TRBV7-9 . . TGTGCCAGCAGCTTTACCCCCTACGAGCAGTACTTC CASSFTPYEQYF
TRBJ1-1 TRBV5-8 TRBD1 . TGTGCCAGCAGCTGGGGACAGGTTGAAGCTTTCTTT CASSWGQVEAFF
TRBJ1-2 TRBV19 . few TGTGCCAGTGGGGACGGGAACTATGGCTACACCTTC CASGDGNYGYTF
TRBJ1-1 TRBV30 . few TGTGCCTGGAGTGGCGAAGCAGCTTTCTTT CAWSGEAAFF
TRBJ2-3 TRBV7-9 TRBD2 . TGTGCCAGCAGCCTGAGGACGGCCCGGGGGGCGCAGTATTTT CASSLRTARGAQYF
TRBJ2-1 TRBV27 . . TGTGCCAGCAGTTTGGCCGGGGGCGTGAACAATGAGCAGTTCTTC CASSLAGGVNNEQFF
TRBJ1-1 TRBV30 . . TGTGCCGTAGGAGACCGGGCGAACACTGAAGCTTTCTTT CAVGDRANTEAFF
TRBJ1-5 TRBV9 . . TGTGCCAGCAGCGCCGGACCCTTGGGCAATCAGCCCCAGCATTTT CASSAGPLGNQPQHF
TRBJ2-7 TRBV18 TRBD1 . TGTGCCAGCTCACCAAGGACAGGAACCTACGAGCAGTACTTC CASSPRTGTYEQYF
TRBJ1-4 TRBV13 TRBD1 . TGTGCCAGCAGCACCCGGGACAGCGGGATTAATGAAAAACTGTTTTTT CASSTRDSGINEKLFF
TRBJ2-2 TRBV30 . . TGTGCCTGGAGTGTAGCAGGGGACGGGGAGCTGTTTTTT CAWSVAGDGELFF
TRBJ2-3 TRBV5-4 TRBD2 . TGTGCCAGCAGCCCCGGACTAGCGGGAACAGATACGCAGTATTTT CASSPGLAGTDTQYF
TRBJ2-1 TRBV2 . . TGTGCCAGCAGTGAATATCAGCGGAATTACAATGAGCAGTTCTTC CASSEYQRNYNEQFF
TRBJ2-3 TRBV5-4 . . TGTGCCAGCAGCTTTCTCGGGGGAAGCACAGATACGCAGTATTTT CASSFLGGSTDTQYF
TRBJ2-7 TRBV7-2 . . TGTGCCAGCAGCTCGAATCCGGGACTGTGGATCTACGAGCAGTACTTC CASSSNPGLWIYEQYF
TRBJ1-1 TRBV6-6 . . TGTGCCAGCGGCTACATGAACACTGAAGCTTTCTTT CASGYMNTEAFF
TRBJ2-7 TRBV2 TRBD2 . TGTGCCATCAACGAAAGGGCTAGCGGGAGGGCATACGAGCAGTACTTC CAINERASGRAYEQYF
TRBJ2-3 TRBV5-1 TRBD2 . TGCGCCAGCAGCCCCTCTAGCGGGAGTGCAGATACGCAGTATTTT CASSPSSGSADTQYF
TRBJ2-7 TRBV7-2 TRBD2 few TGTGCCAGCAGCTTATGGACTAGCGGCTCCTACGAGCAGTACTTC CASSLWTSGSYEQYF
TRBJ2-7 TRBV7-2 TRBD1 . TGTGCCAGCAGCTTACAGGGGGCGCGGGAGCAGTACTTC CASSLQGAREQYF
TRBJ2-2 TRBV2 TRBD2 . TGTGCCAGCAAGGCTAGCGGGTTCCCCGGGGAGCTGTTTTTT CASKASGFPGELFF
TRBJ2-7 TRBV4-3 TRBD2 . TGCGCCAGCAGCCAATGGACTAGCGTAGGATCCTCCCCCTCCTACGAGCAGTACTTC CASSQWTSVGSSPSYEQYF
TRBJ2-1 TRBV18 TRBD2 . TGTGCCAGCTCACTCGGGACTAGCAGGAATGAGCAGTTCTTC CASSLGTSRNEQFF
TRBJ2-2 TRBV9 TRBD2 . TGTGCCAGCAGTGATAGGGCTAGCGGGACGGCCGGGGAGCTGTTTTTT CASSDRASGTAGELFF
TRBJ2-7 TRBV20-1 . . TGCAGTGCTAGACCCCGGGGCGAGCAGTACTTC CSARPRGEQYF
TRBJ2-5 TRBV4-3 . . TGCGCCAGCAGCCCGGCCCCTGGGTTGGAGACCCAGTACTTC CASSPAPGLETQYF
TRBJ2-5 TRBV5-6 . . TGTGCCAGCAGCGCCGGGAGCCAAGAGACCCAGTACTTC CASSAGSQETQYF
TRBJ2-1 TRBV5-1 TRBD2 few TGCGCCAGCAGCTTACTAGCGGGGCTATACAATGAGCAGTTCTTC CASSLLAGLYNEQFF
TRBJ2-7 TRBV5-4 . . TGTGCCAGCAGCCAAGGCCCTCTAGTCCTCGAGCAGTACTTC CASSQGPLVLEQYF
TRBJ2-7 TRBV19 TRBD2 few TGTGCCAGTAGTATGGCTAGCGGGGGATACTCCTACGAGCAGTACTTC CASSMASGGYSYEQYF
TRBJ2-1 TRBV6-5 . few TGTGCCAGCAGTTACTCTCACGATGAGCAGTTCTTC CASSYSHDEQFF
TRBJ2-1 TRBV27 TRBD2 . TGTGCCAGCAGTTTTCAGCGGGAGATCTACAATGAGCAGTTCTTC CASSFQREIYNEQFF
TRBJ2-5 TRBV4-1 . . TGCGCCAGTTCCAACGGGGCAGACCAAGAGACCCAGTACTTC CASSNGADQETQYF
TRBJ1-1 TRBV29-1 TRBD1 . TGCAGCGTTGAAGGCCGGAGACAGGGGAAGGGGGAGACTTTCTTT CSVEGRRQGKGETFF
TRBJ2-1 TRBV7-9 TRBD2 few TGTGCCAGCAGCTTACTAGCGGGGGGTTTTAACAATGAGCAGTTCTTC CASSLLAGGFNNEQFF
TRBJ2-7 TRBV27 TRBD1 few TGTGCCAGCGGGTCCCTGGGGACAGGAACCTACGAGCAGTACTTC CASGSLGTGTYEQYF
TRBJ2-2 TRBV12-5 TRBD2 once TGTGCTAGTGGTTTGGGAGGACTAGCGGGAGGGGCCGGGGAGCTGTTTTTT CASGLGGLAGGAGELFF
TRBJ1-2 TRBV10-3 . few TGTGCCTTAGACCACGGGACCGGGGGCGGCTATGGCTACACCTTC CALDHGTGGGYGYTF
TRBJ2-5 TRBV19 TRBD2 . TGTGCCAGTCTAGGGGCGGGAGAGGAGACCCAGTACTTC CASLGAGEETQYF
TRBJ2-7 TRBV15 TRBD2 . TGTGCCACCAGCAGGAGACTAGCCGACGAGCAGTACTTC CATSRRLADEQYF
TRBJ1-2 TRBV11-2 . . TGTGCCAGCAGCTTAGACGCGGCTAACTATGGCTACACCTTC CASSLDAANYGYTF
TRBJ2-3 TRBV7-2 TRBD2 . TGTGCCAGCAGCTTCCCCCGGACTAGCGGGGGGGCCGTAGATACGCAGTATTTT CASSFPRTSGGAVDTQYF
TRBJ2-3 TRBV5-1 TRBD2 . TGCGCCAGCAGCACTAGCGGTAGCACAGATACGCAGTATTTT CASSTSGSTDTQYF
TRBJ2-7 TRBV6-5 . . TGTGCCAGCAGTTACTCTACAGGGTACGAGCAGTACTTC CASSYSTGYEQYF
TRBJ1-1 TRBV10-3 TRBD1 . TGTGCCACTACTACCGGGACAGGGAACACTGAAGCTTTCTTT CATTTGTGNTEAFF
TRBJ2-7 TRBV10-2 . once TGCGCCAGCAGTGAGGCAGGGCGCGAGCAGTACTTC CASSEAGREQYF
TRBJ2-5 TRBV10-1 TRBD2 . TGCGCCAGCAGTGAGTCGAGGGCTAGCGGGGGGCCGCAAGAGACCCAGTACTTC CASSESRASGGPQETQYF
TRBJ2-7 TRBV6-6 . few TGTGCCAGCAGCCGAGGGTATTACGAGCAGTACTTC CASSRGYYEQYF
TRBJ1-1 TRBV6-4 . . TGTGCCAGCAGTGTTCTGGGGGGCACTGAAGCTTTCTTT CASSVLGGTEAFF
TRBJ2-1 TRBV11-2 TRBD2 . TGTGCCAGCAGCTCCGAGTATAGCGGGAGGGCCTACAATGAGCAGTTCTTC CASSSEYSGRAYNEQFF
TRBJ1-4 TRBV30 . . TGTGCCTGCCGACCTCAGGGGAAGTTTTTAACTAATGAAAAACTGTTTTTT CACRPQGKFLTNEKLFF